The 2 T cell receptor beta chains presented below share a single source sample, sequenced in a study of T cells in localized non-small cell lung cancer. Libraries were prepared by immunoSEQ multiplex PCR; TCRdb keeps only in-frame clonotypes and omits some of them. The sample has about 1,500 clones; approximately 20% are singletons. The specimen was normal lung tissue next to the tumor, collected before any cancer treatment. These receptor sequences come from a female donor over 55 with stage I lung adenocarcinoma.

This clone is large. The chain couples TRBV29-1 to TRBJ1-1; no reliable D call. V was clipped by 4 bases and J by 5 bases, with 11 bases between them. Germline-derived CDR1 and CDR2 are SQVTM and ANQGSEA. The CDR3 consists of 12 residues. The CDR3 protein is CSVARLGTEAFF. The CDR3 region has the DNA TGCAGCGTTGCCCGTCTAGGGACTGAAGCTTTCTTT.

The J gene is TRBJ2-3, the V gene TRBV29-1; D might be TRBD2 (6 bases). CDR3 length equals 15 residues. Germline CDR1 SQVTM, CDR2 ANQGSEA. V was clipped by 0 bases and J by 0 bases, with 10 bases between them. The CDR3 DNA sequence: TGCAGCGTTGAAGAACGGAGGGATAGCACAGATACGCAGTATTTT. Translation gives CSVEERRDSTDTQYF.